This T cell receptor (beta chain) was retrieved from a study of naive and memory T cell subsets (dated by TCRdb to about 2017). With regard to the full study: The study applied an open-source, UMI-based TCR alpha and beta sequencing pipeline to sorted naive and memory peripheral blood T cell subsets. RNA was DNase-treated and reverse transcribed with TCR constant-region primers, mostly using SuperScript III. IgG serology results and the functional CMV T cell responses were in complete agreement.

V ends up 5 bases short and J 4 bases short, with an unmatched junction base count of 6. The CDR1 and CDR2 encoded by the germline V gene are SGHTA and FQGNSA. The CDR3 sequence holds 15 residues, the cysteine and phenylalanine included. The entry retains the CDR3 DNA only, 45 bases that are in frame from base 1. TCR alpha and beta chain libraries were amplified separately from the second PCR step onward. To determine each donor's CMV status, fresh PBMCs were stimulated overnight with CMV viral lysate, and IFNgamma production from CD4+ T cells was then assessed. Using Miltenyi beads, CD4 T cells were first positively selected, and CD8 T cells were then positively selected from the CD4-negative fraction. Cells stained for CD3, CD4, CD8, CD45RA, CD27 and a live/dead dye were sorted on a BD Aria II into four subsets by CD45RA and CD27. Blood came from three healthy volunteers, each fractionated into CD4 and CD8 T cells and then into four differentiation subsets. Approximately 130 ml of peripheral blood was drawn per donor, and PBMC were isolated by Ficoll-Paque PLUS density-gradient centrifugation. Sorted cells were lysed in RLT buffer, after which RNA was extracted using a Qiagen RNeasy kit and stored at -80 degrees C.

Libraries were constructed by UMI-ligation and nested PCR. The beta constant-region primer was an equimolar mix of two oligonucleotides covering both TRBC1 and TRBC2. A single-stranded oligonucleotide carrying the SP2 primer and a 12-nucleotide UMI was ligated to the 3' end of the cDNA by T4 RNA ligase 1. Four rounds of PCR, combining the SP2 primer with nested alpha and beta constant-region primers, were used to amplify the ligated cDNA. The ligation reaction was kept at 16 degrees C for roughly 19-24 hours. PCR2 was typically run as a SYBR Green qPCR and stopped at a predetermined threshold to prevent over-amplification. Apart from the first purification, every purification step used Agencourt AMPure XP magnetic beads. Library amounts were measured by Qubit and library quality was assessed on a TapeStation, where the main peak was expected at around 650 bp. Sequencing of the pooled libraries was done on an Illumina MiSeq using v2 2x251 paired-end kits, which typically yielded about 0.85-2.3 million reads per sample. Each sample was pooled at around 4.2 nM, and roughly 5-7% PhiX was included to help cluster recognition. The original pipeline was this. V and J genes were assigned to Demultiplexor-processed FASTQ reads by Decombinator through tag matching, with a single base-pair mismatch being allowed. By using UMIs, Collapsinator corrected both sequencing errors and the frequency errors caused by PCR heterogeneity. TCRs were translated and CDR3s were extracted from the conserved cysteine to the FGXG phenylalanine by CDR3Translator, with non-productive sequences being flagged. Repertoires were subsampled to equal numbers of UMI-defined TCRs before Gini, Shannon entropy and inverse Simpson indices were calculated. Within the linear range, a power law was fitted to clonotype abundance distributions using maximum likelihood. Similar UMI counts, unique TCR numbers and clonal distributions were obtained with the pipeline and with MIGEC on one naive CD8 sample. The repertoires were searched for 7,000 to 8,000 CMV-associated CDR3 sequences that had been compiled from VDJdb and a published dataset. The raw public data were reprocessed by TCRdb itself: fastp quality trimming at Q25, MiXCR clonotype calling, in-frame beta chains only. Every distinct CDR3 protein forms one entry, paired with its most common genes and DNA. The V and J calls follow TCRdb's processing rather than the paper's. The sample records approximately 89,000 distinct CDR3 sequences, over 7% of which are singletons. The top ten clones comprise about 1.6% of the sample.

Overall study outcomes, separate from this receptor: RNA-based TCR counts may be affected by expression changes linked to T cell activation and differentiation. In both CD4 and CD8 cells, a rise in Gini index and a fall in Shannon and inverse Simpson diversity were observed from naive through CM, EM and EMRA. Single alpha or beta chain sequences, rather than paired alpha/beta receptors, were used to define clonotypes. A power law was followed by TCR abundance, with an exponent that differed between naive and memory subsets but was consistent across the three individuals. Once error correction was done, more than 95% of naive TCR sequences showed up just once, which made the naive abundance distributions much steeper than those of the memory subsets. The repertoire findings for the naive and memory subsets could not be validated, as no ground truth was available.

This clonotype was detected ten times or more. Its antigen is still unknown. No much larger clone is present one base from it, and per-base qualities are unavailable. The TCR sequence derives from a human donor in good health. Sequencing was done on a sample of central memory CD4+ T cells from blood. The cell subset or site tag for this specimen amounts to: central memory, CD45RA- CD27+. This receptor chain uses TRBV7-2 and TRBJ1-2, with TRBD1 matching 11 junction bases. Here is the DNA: TGTGCCAGCAGCCCCGGACAGGGGGCCCGCTATGGCTACACCTTC. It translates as CASSPGQGARYGYTF.